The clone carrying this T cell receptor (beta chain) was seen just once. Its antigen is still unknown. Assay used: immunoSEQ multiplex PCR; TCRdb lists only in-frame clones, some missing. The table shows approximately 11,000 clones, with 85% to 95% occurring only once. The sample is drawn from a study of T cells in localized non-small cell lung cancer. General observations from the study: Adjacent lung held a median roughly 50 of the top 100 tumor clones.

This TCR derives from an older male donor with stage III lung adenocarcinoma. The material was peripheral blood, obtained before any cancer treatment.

The CDR3: CASSFGELRGYTF. Written as DNA, the CDR3 is TGTGCCAGCAGCTTCGGGGAACTTCGAGGCTACACCTTC. The rearrangement joins TRBV7-9 to TRBJ1-2; D is uncertain. The CDR3 loop spans 13 amino acids. Trimming removed 3 bases at V and 8 bases at J, with 13 bases between. Germline CDR1 is SEHNR and CDR2 is FQNEAQ (reference sequence).